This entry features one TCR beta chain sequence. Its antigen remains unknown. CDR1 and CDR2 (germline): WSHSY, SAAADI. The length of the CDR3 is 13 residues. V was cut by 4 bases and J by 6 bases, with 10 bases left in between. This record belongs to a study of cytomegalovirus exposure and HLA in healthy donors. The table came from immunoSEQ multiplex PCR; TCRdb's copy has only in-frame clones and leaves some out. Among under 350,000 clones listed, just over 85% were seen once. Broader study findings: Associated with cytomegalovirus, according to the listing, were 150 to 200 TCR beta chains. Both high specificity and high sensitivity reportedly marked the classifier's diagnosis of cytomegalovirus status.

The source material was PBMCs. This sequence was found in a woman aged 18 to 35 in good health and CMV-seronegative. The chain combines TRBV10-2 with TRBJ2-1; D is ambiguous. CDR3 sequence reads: CASSVDSFNEQFF. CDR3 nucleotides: TGCGCCAGCAGTGTTGACTCTTTCAATGAGCAGTTCTTC.